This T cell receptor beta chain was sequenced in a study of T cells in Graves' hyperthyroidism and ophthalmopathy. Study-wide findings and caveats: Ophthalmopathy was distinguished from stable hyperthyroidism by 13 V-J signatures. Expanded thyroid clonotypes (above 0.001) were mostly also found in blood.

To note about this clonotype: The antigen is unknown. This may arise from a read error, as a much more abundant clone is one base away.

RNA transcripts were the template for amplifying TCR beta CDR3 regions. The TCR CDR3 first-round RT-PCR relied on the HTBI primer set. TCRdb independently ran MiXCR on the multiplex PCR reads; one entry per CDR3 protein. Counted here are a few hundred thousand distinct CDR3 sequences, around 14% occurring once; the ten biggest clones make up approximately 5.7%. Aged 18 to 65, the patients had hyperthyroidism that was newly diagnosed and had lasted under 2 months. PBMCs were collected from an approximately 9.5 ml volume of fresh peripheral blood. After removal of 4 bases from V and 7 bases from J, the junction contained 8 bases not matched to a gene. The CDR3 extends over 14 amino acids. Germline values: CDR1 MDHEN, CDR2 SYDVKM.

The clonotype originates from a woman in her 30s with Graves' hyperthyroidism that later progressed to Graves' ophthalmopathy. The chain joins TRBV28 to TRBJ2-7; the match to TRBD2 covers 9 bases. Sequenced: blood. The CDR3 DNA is TGTGCCAGCAGTTACGAGCGGGAGGAAGGGGAGCAGTACTTC. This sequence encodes CASSYEREEGEQYF. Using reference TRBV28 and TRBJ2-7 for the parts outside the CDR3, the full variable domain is DVKVTQSSRYLVKRTGEKVFLECVQDMDHENMFWYRQDPGLGLRLIYFSYDVKMKEKGDIPEGYSVSREKKERFSLILESASTNQTSMYLCASSYEREEGEQYFGPGTRLTVT.